Sequencing of this TCR beta chain was carried out in a study of OX40 agonist ivuxolimab in advanced cancers. The overall study: Patients were given ivuxolimab, an antibody that agonizes OX40 (CD134). The dose-escalation cohort was approximately 84% male, with a mean age of approximately 61 years, ranging about 20 to 85.

Data came from immunoSEQ multiplex PCR; TCRdb stores just in-frame clones and leaves some out. The sample holds approximately 61,000 clones, 70% to 90% seen once. The length of the CDR3 is 14 residues. Germline-derived CDR1 and CDR2 are SGHRS and YFSETQ. V lost 1 base and J lost 8; bases outside the gene matches: 3. On cycle 4 day 1 and cycle 7 day 1, as well as at baseline, blood was sampled. To note about this clone: Its cognate antigen is unknown.

Study observations and caveats: Both CD4+ and CD8+ T cell populations in blood had undergone clonal expansion by week 6 at 0.1 to 3.0 mg/kg.

The genes are TRBV5-1 and TRBJ2-1; 10 nucleotides match TRBD2. The receptor was derived from an adult with an advanced solid tumor such as melanoma, head and neck, liver or kidney cancer. Sequenced material: CD4+ or CD8+ T cells sorted from blood, taken in a trial of the OX40 agonist ivuxolimab. CDR3 loop: CASSLPTSGYEQFF. The CDR3 nucleotides are TGCGCCAGCAGCTTGCCGACTAGCGGGTATGAGCAGTTCTTC.